A selection of T cell receptor beta chains follows, all from one sample in a study of T-cell memory formation after mild COVID-19. TCRdb used MiXCR to reprocess the 5' RACE reads, holding one entry per CDR3 protein. The table includes roughly 47,000 distinct CDR3 sequences, around 7.3% detected once. The sequenced sample was PBMCs or a T cell subset sorted from them (not recorded which). These receptor sequences come from a man younger than 35 who had mild COVID-19 (a few samples of this study predate the infection). Cell type and time point are not known. Each CDR3 is given with its conserved first and last residue. D genes are given only for firm matches. The size entry is marked missing in some rows and otherwise reads once, few, many or a size class.

V: TRBV7-2
size: few
J: TRBJ2-7
D: NA
DNA: TGTGCCAGCAGCCCCCGGGACGGCTACGAGCAGTACTTC
CDR3: CASSPRDGYEQYF

V: TRBV3-1
size: NA
J: TRBJ2-7
D: NA
DNA: TGTGCCAGCAGCCAAGAACCCCGCCCAGCCCACGAGCAGTACTTC
CDR3: CASSQEPRPAHEQYF

V: TRBV7-9
size: few
J: TRBJ2-1
D: TRBD1
DNA: TGTGCCAGCAGCTTAACAGGGGCAGATACCTACAATGAGCAGTTCTTC
CDR3: CASSLTGADTYNEQFF

V: TRBV5-1
size: few
J: TRBJ2-7
D: TRBD1
DNA: TGCGCCAGCAGCTCCGGGACAGGGGTCCGTTTTGAGCAGTACTTC
CDR3: CASSSGTGVRFEQYF

V: TRBV2
size: few
J: TRBJ2-1
D: TRBD1
DNA: TGTGCCAGCAAGGGACAGGGATTTAAGCAGTTCTTC
CDR3: CASKGQGFKQFF

V: TRBV7-2
size: few
J: TRBJ1-1
D: NA
DNA: TGTGCCAGCAGCCTACCGGGTTTGAACACTGAAGCTTTCTTT
CDR3: CASSLPGLNTEAFF

V: TRBV12-3/TRBV12-4
size: NA
J: TRBJ1-5
D: NA
DNA: TGTGCCAGCAGTTTACGGCAGGGCCCTCAGCCCCAGCATTTT
CDR3: CASSLRQGPQPQHF

V: TRBV4-3
size: many
J: TRBJ2-4
D: NA
DNA: TGCGCCAGCAGCCAAGAATCGGGGGCCGGTGGGAACATTCAGTACTTC
CDR3: CASSQESGAGGNIQYF

V: TRBV10-3
size: NA
J: TRBJ1-1
D: TRBD1
DNA: TGTGCCATCAGTCTGACAGGGGAGGGGACTGAAGCTTTCTTT
CDR3: CAISLTGEGTEAFF

V: TRBV4-3
size: NA
J: TRBJ1-2
D: NA
DNA: TGCGCCAGCAGCCAAGATAAAATATATGGCTACACCTTC
CDR3: CASSQDKIYGYTF

V: TRBV10-3
size: NA
J: TRBJ1-1
D: TRBD1
DNA: TGTGCCACCCAGGACAGGGGAAAGGCTGAAGCTTTCTTT
CDR3: CATQDRGKAEAFF

V: TRBV5-5
size: few
J: TRBJ1-1
D: NA
DNA: TGTGCCAGCAAAGAAAGTCAGGGGATGGGCACTGAAGCTTTCTTT
CDR3: CASKESQGMGTEAFF

V: TRBV12-3/TRBV12-4
size: NA
J: TRBJ1-5
D: NA
DNA: TGTGCCAGCAGTTTTGACACGGGGGGAAATCAGCCCCAGCATTTT
CDR3: CASSFDTGGNQPQHF

V: TRBV5-1
size: NA
J: TRBJ2-1
D: NA
DNA: TGCGCCAGCAGCTTAGTCAGCGGACAGTACAATGAGCAGTTCTTC
CDR3: CASSLVSGQYNEQFF

V: TRBV6-2/TRBV6-3
size: many
J: TRBJ2-3
D: NA
DNA: TGTGCCAGCAGTCGGGGGCAAACCAATACAGATACGCAGTATTTT
CDR3: CASSRGQTNTDTQYF

V: TRBV10-3
size: few
J: TRBJ2-2
D: NA
DNA: TGTGCCATCAACGTAAAACAGAACACCGGGGAGCTGTTTTTT
CDR3: CAINVKQNTGELFF

V: TRBV5-1
size: medium-sized
J: TRBJ2-5
D: NA
DNA: TGCGCCAGCAGCTTACTGGGGGCGTTGGAGACCCAGTACTTC
CDR3: CASSLLGALETQYF

V: TRBV29-1
size: NA
J: TRBJ2-1
D: NA
DNA: TGCAGCGTTCGGGGGAATGAGCAGTTCTTC
CDR3: CSVRGNEQFF

V: TRBV7-6
size: NA
J: TRBJ2-3
D: NA
DNA: TGTGCCAGCAGCCTATCTGCAGACACAGATACGCAGTATTTT
CDR3: CASSLSADTDTQYF

V: TRBV20-1
size: many
J: TRBJ2-1
D: TRBD2
DNA: TGCAGTGCCAGAGGGTTGGCTAGCGGGGGTCATGAGCAGTTCTTC
CDR3: CSARGLASGGHEQFF

V: TRBV7-2
size: NA
J: TRBJ2-3
D: NA
DNA: TGTGCCAGCAGCCCTATATTAGGCGCAGATACGCAGTATTTT
CDR3: CASSPILGADTQYF

V: TRBV12-3/TRBV12-4
size: many
J: TRBJ2-7
D: NA
DNA: TGTGCCAGCAGTTTGGGGCAACTAGGCTACGAGCAGTACTTC
CDR3: CASSLGQLGYEQYF

V: TRBV7-6
size: many
J: TRBJ2-5
D: NA
DNA: TGTGCCAGCAGCTGGGTAAGGGGAAACCAAGAGACCCAGTACTTC
CDR3: CASSWVRGNQETQYF

V: TRBV20-1
size: few
J: TRBJ2-7
D: TRBD1
DNA: TGCAGTGCTAGAGCCAACCCGGACAGGGTCAGTCCCTACGAGCAGTACTTC
CDR3: CSARANPDRVSPYEQYF

V: TRBV5-4
size: NA
J: TRBJ2-1
D: TRBD1
DNA: TGTGCCAGCAGCTTGGGAGGGACAGGGGGGAATGAGCAGTTCTTC
CDR3: CASSLGGTGGNEQFF

V: TRBV7-7
size: few
J: TRBJ2-2
D: NA
DNA: TGTGCCAGCAGCTTACGGTTGGGGGGAACCGGGGAGCTGTTTTTT
CDR3: CASSLRLGGTGELFF

V: TRBV9
size: few
J: TRBJ2-1
D: TRBD1
DNA: TGTGCCAGCAGCGTACACTCAGGGACAGCTATCTCCTACAATGAGCAGTTCTTC
CDR3: CASSVHSGTAISYNEQFF

V: TRBV20-1
size: many
J: TRBJ2-7
D: NA
DNA: TGCAGTGCTAGAGATCCCGGACAGGGCGGGGGCGAGCAGTACTTC
CDR3: CSARDPGQGGGEQYF

V: TRBV7-3
size: NA
J: TRBJ2-3
D: NA
DNA: TGTGCCAGCAGCTTATGGGGTCAGGGGGGAGATACGCAGTATTTT
CDR3: CASSLWGQGGDTQYF

V: TRBV30
size: medium-sized
J: TRBJ2-5
D: NA
DNA: TGTGCCTGGAATCAGGAAGAGACCCAGTACTTC
CDR3: CAWNQEETQYF

V: TRBV7-2
size: many
J: TRBJ2-7
D: TRBD1
DNA: TGTGCCAGCAGCTCTGGACAGGGTACCGAGCAGTACTTC
CDR3: CASSSGQGTEQYF

V: TRBV4-3
size: many
J: TRBJ2-2
D: NA
DNA: TGCGCCAGCAGCCCACGACCAGTACAGTCCGGGGAGCTGTTTTTT
CDR3: CASSPRPVQSGELFF

V: TRBV18
size: NA
J: TRBJ1-2
D: TRBD1
DNA: TGTGCCAGCTCACCACGGACAGGGGGCTATGGCTACACCTTC
CDR3: CASSPRTGGYGYTF

V: TRBV12-3/TRBV12-4
size: NA
J: TRBJ1-1
D: NA
DNA: TGTGCCAGCAGTTTAGCAGATGAAGCTTTCTTT
CDR3: CASSLADEAFF

V: TRBV21-1
size: many
J: TRBJ2-7
D: NA
DNA: TGTGCCAGCAGCAAAGTCAACTCCTACGAGCAGTACTTC
CDR3: CASSKVNSYEQYF

V: TRBV7-9
size: few
J: TRBJ1-5
D: NA
DNA: TGTGCCAGCAGCTCCCAGGGTGATCAGCCCCAGCATTTT
CDR3: CASSSQGDQPQHF

V: TRBV7-2
size: many
J: TRBJ2-1
D: TRBD2
DNA: TGTGCCAGCACCGCGGGCGGGGGGGTTGTAAGCGATGAGCAGTTCTTC
CDR3: CASTAGGGVVSDEQFF

V: TRBV3-1
size: few
J: TRBJ2-6
D: NA
DNA: TGTGCCAGCAGCTCTCCGGAGGCTGGGGCCAACGTCCTGACTTTC
CDR3: CASSSPEAGANVLTF

V: TRBV29-1
size: many
J: TRBJ2-3
D: TRBD1
DNA: TGCAGCGTTGAAGTATGGGACAGGACAGGTACAGATACGCAGTATTTT
CDR3: CSVEVWDRTGTDTQYF

V: TRBV5-5
size: NA
J: TRBJ1-1
D: TRBD1
DNA: TGTGCCAGCAGCCCGGACAGGGTCGGAGCTTTCTTT
CDR3: CASSPDRVGAFF

V: TRBV7-3
size: few
J: TRBJ2-2
D: NA
DNA: TGTGCCAGCAGCTCCCATCAGGGCGTGGAGCTGTTTTTT
CDR3: CASSSHQGVELFF

V: TRBV28
size: NA
J: TRBJ1-1
D: NA
DNA: TGTGCCAGCACCCGCCGCAGTAACACTGAAGCTTTCTTT
CDR3: CASTRRSNTEAFF

V: TRBV20-1
size: few
J: TRBJ1-1
D: NA
DNA: TGCAGTGCGAGGGGAGGAACTGAAGCTTTCTTT
CDR3: CSARGGTEAFF

V: TRBV20-1
size: few
J: TRBJ2-5
D: NA
DNA: TGCAGTGCTAGTGATCGTCGGCGGGGACAAGAGACCCAGTACTTC
CDR3: CSASDRRRGQETQYF